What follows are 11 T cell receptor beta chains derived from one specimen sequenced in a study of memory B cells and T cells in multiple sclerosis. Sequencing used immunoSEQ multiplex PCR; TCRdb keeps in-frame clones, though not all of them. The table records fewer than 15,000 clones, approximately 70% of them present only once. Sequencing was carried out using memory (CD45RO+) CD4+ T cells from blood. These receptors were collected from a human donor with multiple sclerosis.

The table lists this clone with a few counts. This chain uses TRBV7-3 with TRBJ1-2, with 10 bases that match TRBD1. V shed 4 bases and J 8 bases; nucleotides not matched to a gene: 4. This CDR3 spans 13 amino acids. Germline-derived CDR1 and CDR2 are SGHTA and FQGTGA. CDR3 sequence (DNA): TGTGCCAGCAGCTACGGACAGGGGGTAGGCTACACCTTC. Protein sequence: CASSYGQGVGYTF. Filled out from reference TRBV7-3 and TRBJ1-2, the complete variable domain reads GAGVSQTPSNKVTEKGKYVELRCDPISGHTALYWYRQSLGQGPEFLIYFQGTGAADDSGLPNDRFFAVRPEGSVSTLKIQRTERGDSAVYLCASSYGQGVGYTFGSGTRLTVV.

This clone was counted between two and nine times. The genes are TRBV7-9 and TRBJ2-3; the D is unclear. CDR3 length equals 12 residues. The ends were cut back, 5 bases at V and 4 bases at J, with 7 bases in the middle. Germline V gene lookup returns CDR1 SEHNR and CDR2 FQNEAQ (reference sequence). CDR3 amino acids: CASSPGADTQYF. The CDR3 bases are TGTGCCAGCAGCCCAGGTGCAGATACGCAGTATTTT.

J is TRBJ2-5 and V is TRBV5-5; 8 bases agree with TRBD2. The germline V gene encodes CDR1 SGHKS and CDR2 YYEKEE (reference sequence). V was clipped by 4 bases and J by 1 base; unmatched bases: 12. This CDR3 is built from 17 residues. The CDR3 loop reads CASSRTPGGRGQETQYF. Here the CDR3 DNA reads TGTGCCAGCAGCCGGACCCCGGGAGGGAGGGGCCAAGAGACCCAGTACTTC.

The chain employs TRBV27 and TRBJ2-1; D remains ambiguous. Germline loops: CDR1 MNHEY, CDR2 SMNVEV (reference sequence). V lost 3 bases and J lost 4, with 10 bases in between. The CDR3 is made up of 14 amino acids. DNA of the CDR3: TGTGCCAGCAGTTTGAACTTCGTTTACAATGAGCAGTTCTTC. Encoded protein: CASSLNFVYNEQFF.

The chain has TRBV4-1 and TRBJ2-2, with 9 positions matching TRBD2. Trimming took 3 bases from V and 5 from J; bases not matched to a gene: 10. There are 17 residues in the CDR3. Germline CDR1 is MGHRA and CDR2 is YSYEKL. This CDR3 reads CASSQGRGGRGTGELFF. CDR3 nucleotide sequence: TGCGCCAGCAGCCAGGGGCGGGGGGGCCGGGGGACCGGGGAGCTGTTTTTT.

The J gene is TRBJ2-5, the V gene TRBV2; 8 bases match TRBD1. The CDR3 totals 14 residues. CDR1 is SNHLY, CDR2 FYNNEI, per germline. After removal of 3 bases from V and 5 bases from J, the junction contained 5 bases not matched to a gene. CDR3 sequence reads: CASSDQGAVETQYF. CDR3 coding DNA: TGTGCCAGCAGTGACCAGGGGGCTGTGGAGACCCAGTACTTC.

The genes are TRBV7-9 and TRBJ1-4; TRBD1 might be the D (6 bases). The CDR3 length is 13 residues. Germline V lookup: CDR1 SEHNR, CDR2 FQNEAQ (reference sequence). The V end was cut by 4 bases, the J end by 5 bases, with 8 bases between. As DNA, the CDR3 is TGTGCCAGCAGCTCAGACAGGAATGAAAAACTGTTTTTT. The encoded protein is CASSSDRNEKLFF. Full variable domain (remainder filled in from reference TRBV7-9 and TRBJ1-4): DTGVSQNPRHKITKRGQNVTFRCDPISEHNRLYWYRQTLGQGPEFLTYFQNEAQLEKSRLLSDRFSAERPKGSFSTLEIQRTEQGDSAMYLCASSSDRNEKLFFGSGTQLSVL.

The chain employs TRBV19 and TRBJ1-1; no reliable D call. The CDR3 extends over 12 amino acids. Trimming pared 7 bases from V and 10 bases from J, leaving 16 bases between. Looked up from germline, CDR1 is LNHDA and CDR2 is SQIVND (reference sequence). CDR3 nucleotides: TGTGCCAGTACTAACTCGGGGAGCGGAGCTTTCTTT. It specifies CASTNSGSGAFF.

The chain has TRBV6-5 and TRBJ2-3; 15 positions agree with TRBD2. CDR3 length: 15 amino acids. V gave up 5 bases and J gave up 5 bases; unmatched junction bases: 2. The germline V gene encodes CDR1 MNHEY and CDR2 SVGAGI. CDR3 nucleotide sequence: TGTGCCAGCAGTCGGACTAGCGGGAGGGTAGATACGCAGTATTTT. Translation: CASSRTSGRVDTQYF.

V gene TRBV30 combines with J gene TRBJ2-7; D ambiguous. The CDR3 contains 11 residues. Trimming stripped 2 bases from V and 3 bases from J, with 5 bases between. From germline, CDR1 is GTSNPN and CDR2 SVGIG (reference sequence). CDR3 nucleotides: TGTGCCTGGAGTCCCGGCTACGAGCAGTACTTC. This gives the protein CAWSPGYEQYF. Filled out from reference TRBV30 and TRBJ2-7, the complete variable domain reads SQTIHQWPATLVQPVGSPLSLECTVEGTSNPNLYWYRQAAGRGLQLLFYSVGIGQISSEVPQNLSASRPQDRQFILSSKKLLLSDSGFYLCAWSPGYEQYFGPGTRLTVT.

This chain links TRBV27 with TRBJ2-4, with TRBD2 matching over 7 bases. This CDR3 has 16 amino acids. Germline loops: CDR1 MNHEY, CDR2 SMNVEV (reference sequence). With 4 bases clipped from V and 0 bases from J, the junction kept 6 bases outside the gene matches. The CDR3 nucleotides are TGTGCCAGCAGTTACAACAGCGGGGCAGCCAAAAACATTCAGTACTTC. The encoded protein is CASSYNSGAAKNIQYF.